The clone carrying this T cell receptor beta chain showed up just once. Its antigen remains unknown. This sample was taken from a study of cytomegalovirus exposure and HLA in healthy donors. As for the study in general: In an early release, HLA-typed donors contributed about 79 million unique TCR sequences.

General study findings and limits: Later analysis identified a missense DCLRE1C variant that was linked to TCR beta V- and J-gene trimming. In a later analysis, an Asian-associated ancestry cluster reportedly showed fewer N-insertions than the roughly 710-donor mean.

Trimming removed 2 bases from V and 6 bases from J; junction bases left unmatched: 10. Germline V gene lookup returns CDR1 MNHEY and CDR2 SMNVEV (reference sequence). This CDR3 spans 15 amino acids. A multiplex PCR was run with 60 Vbeta primers and 13 Jbeta primers. Only in-frame clones appear in the TCRdb table, and some are missing; sequencing was by immunoSEQ multiplex PCR. The data show about 130,000 clones, around 70% seen once. This clonotype was sampled from a woman aged 60-70 years in good health and CMV-seropositive. The sequencing sample was made of PBMCs. V is TRBV27 and J is TRBJ2-7; TRBD2 aligns across 7 bases. This CDR3 reads CASSLSRAGSAEQYF. CDR3 DNA: TGTGCCAGCAGTTTAAGTAGAGCGGGGAGTGCCGAGCAGTACTTC.